Reported below is one T cell receptor (beta chain). Its cognate antigen is unknown. The V end lost 1 base, the J end lost 0 bases, and 13 bases lay between the germline ends. Germline V gene sequence: CDR1 SGHAT, CDR2 FQDESV (reference sequence). The CDR3 is 18 amino acids. This record belongs to a study of OX40 agonist ivuxolimab in advanced cancers. Study overall: Enrollees could have had prior anti-PD-1, anti-PD-L1 or anti-CTLA-4 therapy, which approximately 38% had received.

General observations from the study: Those patients achieving a partial response at 0.1-3.0 mg/kg showed among the lowest clonal expansion. Undetermined was the antigen specificity of the expanded peripheral T cells. Clonal expansion from baseline to week 6 occurred in both CD4+ and CD8+ T cells.

Sequenced by immunoSEQ multiplex PCR; TCRdb stores in-frame clones only, minus some. Of 90,000 or so clones listed, approximately 87% are singletons. The specimen comprised CD4+ or CD8+ T cells sorted from blood, sampled in a trial of the OX40 agonist ivuxolimab. The chain joins TRBV11-1 to TRBJ2-6; tentatively, D is TRBD1 (6 bases). This receptor was obtained from an adult with an advanced solid tumor such as melanoma, head and neck, liver or kidney cancer. The CDR3 DNA is TGTGCCAGCAGCTTAGATCCAGGGGTGGCCTCTGGGGCCAACGTCCTGACTTTC. This codes for CASSLDPGVASGANVLTF.